Shown below are 18 T cell receptor beta chains from a single sample sequenced in a study of cytomegalovirus exposure and HLA in healthy donors. PCR primers comprised 60 Vbeta and 13 Jbeta primers. Libraries were prepared by immunoSEQ multiplex PCR; TCRdb keeps only in-frame clonotypes and omits some of them. The repertoire consists of about 180,000 clones, with over 65% occurring once and the leading ten covering around 1.5%. Sequenced input: PBMCs. These receptors all come from a man between 18 and 29 years old in good health and CMV-seronegative.

The chain uses TRBV28 and TRBJ2-7; D is undetermined. The ends were cut back, 5 bases at V and 5 bases at J, with 13 bases in the middle. The CDR3 is made up of 13 amino acids. Germline assignment: CDR1 MDHEN and CDR2 SYDVKM. CDR3 in DNA: TGTGCCAGCAGTCCCCGCGTCGTTAACGAGCAGTACTTC. It encodes CASSPRVVNEQYF.

This clone was counted a few times. The chain employs TRBV28 and TRBJ2-7; D is perhaps TRBD1 (5 bases). Looked up from germline, CDR1 is MDHEN and CDR2 is SYDVKM. The V gene lost 7 bases and the J gene lost 5 bases, with 15 bases spanning the gap. The CDR3 sequence is 13 residues long. The CDR3, as DNA: TGTGCCAGCATCCCTTCAGGGTTAAACGAGCAGTACTTC. Its protein product is CASIPSGLNEQYF. Combining the CDR3 with reference TRBV28 and TRBJ2-7 gives the whole variable domain DVKVTQSSRYLVKRTGEKVFLECVQDMDHENMFWYRQDPGLGLRLIYFSYDVKMKEKGDIPEGYSVSREKKERFSLILESASTNQTSMYLCASIPSGLNEQYFGPGTRLTVT.

The J gene is TRBJ2-1, the V gene TRBV28, with 9 nucleotides matching TRBD2. Trimming at V came to 5 bases and at J to 7 bases, leaving 18 bases not matched to a gene. Per germline, CDR1 MDHEN and CDR2 SYDVKM. The CDR3 totals 18 residues. The CDR3 here is CASSRPPAGGPARNEQFF. In DNA, the CDR3 is TGTGCCAGCAGTCGGCCCCCCGCGGGAGGGCCAGCAAGGAATGAGCAGTTCTTC. The full variable domain, its missing parts supplied by reference TRBV28 and TRBJ2-1, is DVKVTQSSRYLVKRTGEKVFLECVQDMDHENMFWYRQDPGLGLRLIYFSYDVKMKEKGDIPEGYSVSREKKERFSLILESASTNQTSMYLCASSRPPAGGPARNEQFFGPGTRLTVL.

V usage is TRBV7-9 and J usage is TRBJ1-6; D is perhaps TRBD1 (6 bases). CDR1 is SEHNR, CDR2 FQNEAQ, per germline (reference sequence). Trimming left V 0 bases short and J 8 bases short, with 17 bases between. This CDR3 spans 17 amino acids. CDR3 DNA: TGTGCCAGCAGCTTAGCGCTCGGAACAGGGAGGGATTCACCCCTCCACTTT. As protein: CASSLALGTGRDSPLHF.

This clone was found a few times. Its ends do not fully match the called genes, so a read error is possible. This chain joins TRBV7-6 and TRBJ1-1, with 7 bases identical to TRBD1. From germline, CDR1 is SGHVS and CDR2 FNYEAQ. The CDR3 runs to 12 residues. CDR3 residues: CASSTDRARVIF. CDR3 nucleotide sequence: TGTGCCAGCAGCACCGACAGGGCCCGGGTGATCTTT.

CDR3 nucleotides: TGTGCCAGCTCCCCTTTCGGGGGGCGGATCGACTATGGCTACACCTTC. This sequence encodes CASSPFGGRIDYGYTF. The chain joins TRBV18 to TRBJ1-2, with D perhaps matching TRBD1 (6 bases). Germline V gene sequence: CDR1 KGHSH, CDR2 LQKENI. The CDR3 runs to 16 residues. V was clipped by 6 bases and J by 3 bases, with 20 bases between them.

With respect to this clone: Other DNA sequences in the sample encode the same CDR3. The rearrangement links TRBV12-5 to TRBJ1-1; 9 positions match TRBD1. This CDR3 contains 15 residues. The V gene end was trimmed by 4 bases and the J gene end by 4 bases; junction bases not matched to a gene: 7. The germline CDR1 and CDR2 sequences are LGHNT and FRNRAP. The CDR3 nucleotides are TGTGCTAGTGGTTGGTCCGACAGGGGGGGCACTGAAGCTTTCTTT. Translating gives CASGWSDRGGTEAFF.

J is TRBJ1-5 and V is TRBV27; 8 bases fit TRBD1. The germline V gene has CDR1 MNHEY and CDR2 SMNVEV (reference sequence). This CDR3 has 17 residues. The V segment lost 3 bases and the J segment 4 bases; nucleotides outside the gene matches: 11. CDR3 in DNA: TGTGCCAGCAGTTTTTTGACCGGGACAGGAGAAAATCAGCCCCAGCATTTT. The encoded protein is CASSFLTGTGENQPQHF.

The chain has TRBV19 and TRBJ1-2; maybe TRBD1 (6 bases). Trimming pared 2 bases from V and 2 bases from J, leaving 12 bases between. From germline, CDR1 is LNHDA and CDR2 SQIVND (reference sequence). This CDR3 contains 15 residues. CDR3 coding DNA: TGTGCCAGTAGTATAACGAGGGGGATGAACTATGGCTACACCTTC. It codes for CASSITRGMNYGYTF. Full variable domain (remainder filled in from reference TRBV19 and TRBJ1-2): DGGITQSPKYLFRKEGQNVTLSCEQNLNHDAMYWYRQDPGQGLRLIYYSQIVNDFQKGDIAEGYSVSREKKESFPLTVTSAQKNPTAFYLCASSITRGMNYGYTFGSGTRLTVV.

The rearrangement joins TRBV6-1 to TRBJ2-7; TRBD1 matches at 8 bases. Germline lookup yields CDR1 MNHNS and CDR2 SASEGT. The V and J ends lost 7 bases and 0 bases, in that order; junction bases with no gene match: 5. This CDR3 is built from 14 residues. DNA of the CDR3: TGTGCCAGCACTTTAGGACAGGGCTCCTACGAGCAGTACTTC. It codes for CASTLGQGSYEQYF.

The rearrangement joins TRBV5-6 to TRBJ2-5; 8 positions match TRBD2. The V segment lost 2 bases and the J segment 4 bases; nucleotides outside the gene matches: 7. Germline assignment: CDR1 SGHDT and CDR2 YYEEEE. The CDR3 totals 15 residues. CDR3 coding DNA: TGTGCCAGCAGCTTCCGTCGGGGGGGTTTAGAGACCCAGTACTTC. Protein sequence: CASSFRRGGLETQYF. Supplemented by reference TRBV5-6 and TRBJ2-5, the full variable domain reads DAGVTQSPTHLIKTRGQQVTLRCSPKSGHDTVSWYQQALGQGPQFIFQYYEEEERQRGNFPDRFSGHQFPNYSSELNVNALLLGDSALYLCASSFRRGGLETQYFGPGTRLLVL.

This clone has just one count. CDR3 nucleotides: TGTGCCAGCAGCATAGGGACAGGGTTTGCAGATACGCAGTATTTT. Protein: CASSIGTGFADTQYF. The chain employs TRBV7-3 and TRBJ2-3; 9 nucleotides align to TRBD1. Per germline, CDR1 SGHTA and CDR2 FQGTGA. Unmatched junction bases numbered 7, after V lost 5 bases and J lost 4 bases. The CDR3 is made up of 15 amino acids.

The chain couples TRBV25-1 to TRBJ1-2, with TRBD1 matching over 8 bases. The CDR3 has 13 residues. Per germline, CDR1 MGHDK and CDR2 SYGVNS. The ends lost 8 bases at V and 1 base at J; junction bases unmatched: 3. In DNA form, the CDR3 reads TGTGCCAGCCTACAGGGGGTTAACTATGGCTACACCTTC. This codes for CASLQGVNYGYTF.

This clone was recorded a few times. The chain has TRBV7-8 and TRBJ2-1; 15 bases map to TRBD2. V lost 5 bases and J lost 0; bases outside the gene matches: 11. The CDR3 runs to 20 residues. Per germline, CDR1 SGHVS and CDR2 FQNEAQ. The CDR3 sequence: CASSTPPGTSGRSSYNEQFF. The DNA of the CDR3 is TGTGCCAGCAGCACCCCGCCCGGGACTAGCGGGAGGAGCTCCTACAATGAGCAGTTCTTC.

This clone came up a few times. This sequence joins TRBV6-5 and TRBJ1-2; weak D call: TRBD1 (6 bases). The germline CDR1 and CDR2 sequences are MNHEY and SVGAGI. The CDR3 has 15 amino acids. V was cut by 5 bases and J by 4 bases, with 17 bases left in between. CDR3: CASSPDGGGPYGYTF. DNA of the CDR3: TGTGCCAGCAGTCCCGACGGGGGGGGCCCCTATGGCTACACCTTC.

In DNA, the CDR3 is TGTGCCAGCAGGGGGGGGGCTTCCTCCTACAATGAGCAGTTCTTC. It encodes CASRGGASSYNEQFF. This rearrangement joins TRBV2 to TRBJ2-1; tentative D call: TRBD2 (7 bases). The V end was cut by 6 bases, the J end by 0 bases, with 12 bases between. The germline gives CDR1 SNHLY, CDR2 FYNNEI. This CDR3 is built from 15 residues.

This chain joins TRBV5-8 and TRBJ1-6, with D unclear. The germline CDR1 and CDR2 sequences are SGHTS and YDEGEE. The V and J ends lost 7 bases and 8 bases respectively, with 10 bases between them. This CDR3 is built from 12 residues. Here the CDR3 reads CASGYGDSPLHF. CDR3 nucleotides: TGTGCCAGCGGATACGGAGATTCACCCCTCCACTTT.

The CDR3 DNA reads as TGTGCCAGTCTCAGAACTGGACAGCCCCGGACCTACGAGCAGTACTTC. It is translated as CASLRTGQPRTYEQYF. The chain is built from TRBV2 and TRBJ2-7, with a tentative D call TRBD1 (6 bases). From germline, CDR1 is SNHLY and CDR2 FYNNEI. The CDR3 runs 16 residues. V lost 9 bases and J 2 bases, leaving 23 bases between the germline ends. The complete variable domain, with remaining parts taken from reference TRBV2 and TRBJ2-7, reads EPEVTQTPSHQVTQMGQEVILRCVPISNHLYFYWYRQILGQKVEFLVSFYNNEISEKSEIFDDQFSVERPDGSNFTLKIRSTKLEDSAMYFCASLRTGQPRTYEQYFGPGTRLTVT.